Sequencing of this TCR beta chain was carried out in a study of monozygotic twins with inflammatory bowel disease. The CDR3 has 13 amino acids. The germline CDR1 and CDR2 sequences are SEHNR and FQNEAQ (reference sequence). As to this clonotype: Its antigen is not identified.

Total RNA, at roughly 3.5 ug, went into every TCR library. TCRdb re-called the 5' RACE reads and shows each CDR3 protein once, DNA omitted. The sample shows about 150,000 distinct CDR3 sequences, and 0.95% to 1.5% sits with its ten largest clones. General observations from the study: Concordance status among twins (concordant versus discordant) showed no link to repertoire similarity, possibly from limited power.

The sequence was obtained from a human donor with ulcerative colitis or Crohn's disease, or a healthy co-twin of an affected twin (not recorded which). The specimen sequenced was blood. This chain joins TRBV7-9 and TRBJ1-1; TCRdb proposes TRBD1, but this gene call is untestable without DNA. The CDR3 reads CASSSQGGLKAFF.